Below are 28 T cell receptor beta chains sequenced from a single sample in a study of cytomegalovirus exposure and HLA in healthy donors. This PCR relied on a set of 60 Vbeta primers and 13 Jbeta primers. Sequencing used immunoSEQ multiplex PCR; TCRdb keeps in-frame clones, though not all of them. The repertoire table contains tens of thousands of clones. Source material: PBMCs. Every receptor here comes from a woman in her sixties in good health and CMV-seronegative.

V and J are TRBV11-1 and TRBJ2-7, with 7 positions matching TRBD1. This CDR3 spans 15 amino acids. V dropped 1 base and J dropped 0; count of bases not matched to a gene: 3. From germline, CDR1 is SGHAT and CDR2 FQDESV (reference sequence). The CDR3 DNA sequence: TGTGCCAGCAGCTTAGGGGCAGGGGGCTCCTACGAGCAGTACTTC. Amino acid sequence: CASSLGAGGSYEQYF.

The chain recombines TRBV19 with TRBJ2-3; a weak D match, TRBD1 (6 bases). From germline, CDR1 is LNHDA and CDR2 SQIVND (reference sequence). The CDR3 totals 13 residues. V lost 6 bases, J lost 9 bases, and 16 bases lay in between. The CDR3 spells CASSTGHASTQYF. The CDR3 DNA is TGTGCCAGTAGCACAGGGCACGCCTCAACGCAGTATTTT.

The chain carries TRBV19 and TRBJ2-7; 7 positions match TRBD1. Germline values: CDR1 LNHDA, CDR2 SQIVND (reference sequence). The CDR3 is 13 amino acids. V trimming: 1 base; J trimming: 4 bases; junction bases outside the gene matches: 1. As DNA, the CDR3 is TGTGCCAGTAGTATAGGGGACAGTTACGAGCAGTACTTC. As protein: CASSIGDSYEQYF.

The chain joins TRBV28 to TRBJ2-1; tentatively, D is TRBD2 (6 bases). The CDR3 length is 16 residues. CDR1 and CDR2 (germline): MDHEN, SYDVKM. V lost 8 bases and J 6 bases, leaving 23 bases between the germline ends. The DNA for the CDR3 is TGTGCCAGCCCGATCGCTAGCGATCACTTCTCCAATGAGCAGTTCTTC. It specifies CASPIASDHFSNEQFF. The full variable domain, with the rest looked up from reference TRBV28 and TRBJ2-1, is DVKVTQSSRYLVKRTGEKVFLECVQDMDHENMFWYRQDPGLGLRLIYFSYDVKMKEKGDIPEGYSVSREKKERFSLILESASTNQTSMYLCASPIASDHFSNEQFFGPGTRLTVL.

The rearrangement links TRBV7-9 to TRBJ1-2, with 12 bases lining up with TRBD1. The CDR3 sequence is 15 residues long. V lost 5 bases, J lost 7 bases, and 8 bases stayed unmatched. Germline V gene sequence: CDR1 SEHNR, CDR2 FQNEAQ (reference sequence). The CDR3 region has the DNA TGTGCCAGCAGCGCAGGGGGACAGGGGGCACCTGGCTACACCTTC. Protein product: CASSAGGQGAPGYTF.

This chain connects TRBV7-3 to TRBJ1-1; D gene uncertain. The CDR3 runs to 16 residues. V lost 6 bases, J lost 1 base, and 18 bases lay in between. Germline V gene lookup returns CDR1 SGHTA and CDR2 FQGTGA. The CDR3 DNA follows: TGTGCCAGCAGGGCAAATCCGGGATCCCAGAACACTGAAGCTTTCTTT. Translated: CASRANPGSQNTEAFF.

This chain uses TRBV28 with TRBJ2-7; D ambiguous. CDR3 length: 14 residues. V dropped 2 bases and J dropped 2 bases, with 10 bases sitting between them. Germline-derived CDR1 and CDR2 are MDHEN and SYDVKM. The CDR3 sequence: CASSLGQPAYEQYF. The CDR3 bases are TGTGCCAGCAGTTTAGGGCAGCCAGCCTACGAGCAGTACTTC.

The CDR3 is CASSLLAGMATQYF. CDR3 DNA sequence: TGTGCCAGCAGCTTGCTAGCGGGAATGGCTACGCAGTATTTT. This rearrangement joins TRBV7-9 to TRBJ2-3; 9 bases line up with TRBD2. Germline CDR1 is SEHNR and CDR2 is FQNEAQ (reference sequence). The CDR3 has 14 residues. The trim removed 3 bases at V and 8 bases at J, leaving 6 bases unmatched.

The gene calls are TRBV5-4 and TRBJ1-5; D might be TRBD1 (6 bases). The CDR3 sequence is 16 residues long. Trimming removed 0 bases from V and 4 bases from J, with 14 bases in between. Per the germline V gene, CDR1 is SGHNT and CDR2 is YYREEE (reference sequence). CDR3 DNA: TGTGCCAGCAGCTTGGATGGCACGCAGGGGAATCAGCCCCAGCATTTT. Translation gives CASSLDGTQGNQPQHF.

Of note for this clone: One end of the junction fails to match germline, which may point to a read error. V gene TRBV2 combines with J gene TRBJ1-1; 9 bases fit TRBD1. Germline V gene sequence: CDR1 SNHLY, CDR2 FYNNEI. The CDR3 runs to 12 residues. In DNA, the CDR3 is TGTGCCAGCATCGGGGTAGCGGGGGGACAGGGCTTT. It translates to CASIGVAGGQGF.

The CDR3 spells CASSLRSGRGETQYF. CDR3 nucleotides: TGTGCCAGCAGCTTGCGGAGCGGTAGAGGCGAGACCCAGTACTTC. The chain combines TRBV5-6 with TRBJ2-5; a possible D gene is TRBD2 (5 bases). The V and J ends lost 1 base and 5 bases respectively, with 15 bases between them. Germline values: CDR1 SGHDT, CDR2 YYEEEE. The CDR3 runs to 15 residues.

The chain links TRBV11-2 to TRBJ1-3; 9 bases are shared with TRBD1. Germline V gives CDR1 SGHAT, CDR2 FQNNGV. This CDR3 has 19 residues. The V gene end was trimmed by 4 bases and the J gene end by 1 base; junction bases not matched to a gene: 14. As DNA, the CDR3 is TGTGCCAGCAGCTATTTTCGGGGACAGGGTATGAGATCTGGAAACACCATATATTTT. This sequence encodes CASSYFRGQGMRSGNTIYF.

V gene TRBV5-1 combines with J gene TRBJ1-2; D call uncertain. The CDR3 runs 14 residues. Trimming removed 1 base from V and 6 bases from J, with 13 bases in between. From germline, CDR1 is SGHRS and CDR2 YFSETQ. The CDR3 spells CASSLTEGSNGYTF. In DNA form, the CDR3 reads TGCGCCAGCAGCTTGACAGAGGGTTCTAATGGCTACACCTTC.

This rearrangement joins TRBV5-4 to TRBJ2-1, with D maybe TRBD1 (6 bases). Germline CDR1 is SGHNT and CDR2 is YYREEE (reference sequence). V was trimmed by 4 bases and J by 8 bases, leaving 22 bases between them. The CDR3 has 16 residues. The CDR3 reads CASSRMRQDGTDEQFF. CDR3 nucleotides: TGTGCCAGCAGCCGGATGAGACAGGACGGGACCGATGAGCAGTTCTTC.

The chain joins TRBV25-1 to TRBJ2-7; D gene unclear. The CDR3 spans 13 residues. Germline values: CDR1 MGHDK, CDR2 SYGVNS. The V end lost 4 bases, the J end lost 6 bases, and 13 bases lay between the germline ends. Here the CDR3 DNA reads TGTGCCAGCAGTGCAGACGCTAGGAGCGAGCAGTACTTC. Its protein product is CASSADARSEQYF.

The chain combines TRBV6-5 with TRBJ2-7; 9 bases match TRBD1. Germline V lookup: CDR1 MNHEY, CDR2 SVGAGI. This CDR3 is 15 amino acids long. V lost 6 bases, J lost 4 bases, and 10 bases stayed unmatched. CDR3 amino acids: CASSRDRVISYEQYF. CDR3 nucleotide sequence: TGTGCCAGCAGCCGGGACAGGGTCATAAGTTACGAGCAGTACTTC.

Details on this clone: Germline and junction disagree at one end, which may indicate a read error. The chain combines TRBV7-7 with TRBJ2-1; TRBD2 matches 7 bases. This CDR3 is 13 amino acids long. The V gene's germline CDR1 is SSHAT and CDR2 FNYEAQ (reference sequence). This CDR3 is CASSPGGGNEQFF. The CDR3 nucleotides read TGTGCTAGCAGCCCAGGCGGGGGCAATGAGCAGTTCTTC.

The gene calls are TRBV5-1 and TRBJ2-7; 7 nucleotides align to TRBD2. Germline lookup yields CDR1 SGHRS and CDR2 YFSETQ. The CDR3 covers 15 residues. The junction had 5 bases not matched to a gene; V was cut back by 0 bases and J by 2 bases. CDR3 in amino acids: CASSLGGGTPYEQYF. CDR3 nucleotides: TGCGCCAGCAGCTTGGGGGGAGGGACCCCCTACGAGCAGTACTTC.

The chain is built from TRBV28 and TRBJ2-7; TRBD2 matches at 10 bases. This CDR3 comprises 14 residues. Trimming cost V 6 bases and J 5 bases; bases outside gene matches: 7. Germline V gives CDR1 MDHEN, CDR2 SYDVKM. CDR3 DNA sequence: TGTGCCAGCAGGCTAGCGGGAGTATTTGACGAGCAGTACTTC. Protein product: CASRLAGVFDEQYF. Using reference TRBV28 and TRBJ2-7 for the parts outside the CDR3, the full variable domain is DVKVTQSSRYLVKRTGEKVFLECVQDMDHENMFWYRQDPGLGLRLIYFSYDVKMKEKGDIPEGYSVSREKKERFSLILESASTNQTSMYLCASRLAGVFDEQYFGPGTRLTVT.

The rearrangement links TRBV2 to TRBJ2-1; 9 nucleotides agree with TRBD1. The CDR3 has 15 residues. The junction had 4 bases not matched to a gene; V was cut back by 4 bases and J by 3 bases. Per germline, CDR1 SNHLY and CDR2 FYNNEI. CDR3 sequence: CASSAWTGDYNEQFF. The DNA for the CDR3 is TGTGCCAGCAGTGCCTGGACAGGGGACTACAATGAGCAGTTCTTC. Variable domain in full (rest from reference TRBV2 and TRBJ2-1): EPEVTQTPSHQVTQMGQEVILRCVPISNHLYFYWYRQILGQKVEFLVSFYNNEISEKSEIFDDQFSVERPDGSNFTLKIRSTKLEDSAMYFCASSAWTGDYNEQFFGPGTRLTVL.

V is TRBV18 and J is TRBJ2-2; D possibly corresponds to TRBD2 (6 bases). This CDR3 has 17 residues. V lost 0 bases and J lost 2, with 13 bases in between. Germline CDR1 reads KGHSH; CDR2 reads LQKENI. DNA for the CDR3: TGTGCCAGCTCACCACCGATGGGGGGATCCAACACCGGGGAGCTGTTTTTT. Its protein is CASSPPMGGSNTGELFF. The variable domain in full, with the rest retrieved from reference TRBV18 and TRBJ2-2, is NAGVMQNPRHLVRRRGQEARLRCSPMKGHSHVYWYRQLPEEGLKFMVYLQKENIIDESGMPKERFSAEFPKEGPSILRIQQVVRGDSAAYFCASSPPMGGSNTGELFFGEGSRLTVL.

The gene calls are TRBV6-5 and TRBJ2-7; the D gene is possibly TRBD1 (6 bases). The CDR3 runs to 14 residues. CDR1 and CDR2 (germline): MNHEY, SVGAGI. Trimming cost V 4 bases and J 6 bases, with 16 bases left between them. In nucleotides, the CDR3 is TGTGCCAGCAGTTGGGCCAGGGGCCCCCTCGAGCAGTACTTC. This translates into CASSWARGPLEQYF.

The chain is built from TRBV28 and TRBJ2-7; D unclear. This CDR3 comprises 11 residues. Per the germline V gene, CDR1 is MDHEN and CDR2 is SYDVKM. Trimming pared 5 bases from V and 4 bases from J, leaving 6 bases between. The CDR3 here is CASSTQYEQYF. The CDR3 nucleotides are TGTGCCAGCAGTACTCAATACGAGCAGTACTTC.

CDR3 DNA sequence: TGTGCCAGCAGCTTAAGCACGGCGGGAAGGACCCAGTACTTC. It encodes CASSLSTAGRTQYF. The chain recombines TRBV7-8 with TRBJ2-5; D might be TRBD2 (6 bases). CDR1 is SGHVS, CDR2 FQNEAQ, per germline. V was cut by 2 bases and J by 7 bases, with 14 bases left in between. This CDR3 has 14 amino acids. The full variable domain, in which reference TRBV7-8 and TRBJ2-5 provide the parts outside the CDR3, is GAGVSQSPRYKVAKRGQDVALRCDPISGHVSLFWYQQALGQGPEFLTYFQNEAQLDKSGLPSDRFFAERPEGSVSTLKIQRTQQEDSAVYLCASSLSTAGRTQYFGPGTRLLVL.

Written as DNA, the CDR3 is TGTGCCAGCAGCGAATATGAGTCCCAAGAGACCCAGTACTTC. Its protein product is CASSEYESQETQYF. The chain joins TRBV21-1 to TRBJ2-5; the table's D call, TRBD2, has no DNA check behind it. TRBV21-1 is listed as a pseudogene. This CDR3 is built from 14 residues.

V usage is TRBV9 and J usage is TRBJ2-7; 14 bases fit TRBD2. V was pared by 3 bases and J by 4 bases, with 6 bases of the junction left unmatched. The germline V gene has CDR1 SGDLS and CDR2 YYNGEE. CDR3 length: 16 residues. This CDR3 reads CASSARGLAGAYEQYF. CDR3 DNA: TGTGCCAGCAGCGCCCGGGGACTAGCGGGGGCATACGAGCAGTACTTC. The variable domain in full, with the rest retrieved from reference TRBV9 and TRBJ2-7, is DSGVTQTPKHLITATGQRVTLRCSPRSGDLSVYWYQQSLDQGLQFLIQYYNGEERAKGNILERFSAQQFPDLHSELNLSSLELGDSALYFCASSARGLAGAYEQYFGPGTRLTVT.

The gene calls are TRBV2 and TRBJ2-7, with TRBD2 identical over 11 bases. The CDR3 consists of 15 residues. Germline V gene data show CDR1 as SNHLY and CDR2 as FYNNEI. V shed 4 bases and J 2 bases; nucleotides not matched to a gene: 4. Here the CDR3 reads CASSVGTSGAYEQYF. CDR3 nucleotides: TGTGCCAGCAGTGTCGGGACTAGCGGTGCCTACGAGCAGTACTTC.

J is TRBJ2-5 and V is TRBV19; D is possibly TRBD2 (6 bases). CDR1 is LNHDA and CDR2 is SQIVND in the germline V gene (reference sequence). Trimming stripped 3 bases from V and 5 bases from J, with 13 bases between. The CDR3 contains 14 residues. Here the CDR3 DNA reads TGTGCCAGTAGTATCCGGGAGAGACAGGAGACCCAGTACTTC. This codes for CASSIRERQETQYF.